This TCR beta chain comes out of a study of CD8+CD57+ T cells in acquired aplastic anemia. Genomic DNA provided the template from which TCR beta VDJ and CDR3 profiles were obtained. A single record per CDR3 protein comes from TCRdb applying MiXCR to the reads. The table lists around 190,000 distinct CDR3 sequences, approximately 48% of them singletons. Overall study findings and caveats: Patients did not significantly differ from controls in CD8+ Simpson's diversity.

Patients picked for sequencing had shown CD8+CD57+ cell expansion detected by flow cytometry. Of note for this clonotype: Its antigen is undetermined.

The source of this sequence is a human donor with aplastic anemia. The source material was sorted CD4+, CD8+, or CD8+CD57+ T cells (not recorded which) from PBMCs.

The CDR3 spells CSVEDQEGNYGYTF. The CDR3 nucleotides read TGCAGCGTTGAAGATCAAGAGGGCAACTATGGCTACACCTTC. The chain uses TRBV29-1 and TRBJ1-2; D gene uncertain. The CDR3 is 14 amino acids. Between the trimmed V and J ends, which lost 0 bases and 2 bases, there was a span of 10 bases. CDR1 and CDR2 (germline): SQVTM, ANQGSEA.